The clone carrying this TCR beta chain appeared a single time. What it recognizes is unknown. Those patients who had chemo-refractory metastatic non-small-cell lung cancer were given focal radiation along with CTLA-4 blockade through ipilimumab. These data originate in a study of radiotherapy plus CTLA-4 blockade in lung cancer. Study context: Objective responses occurred in around 18% of patients; 31% had disease control. Study conclusions and caveats: The best prediction of response reportedly came from early blood T cell clone dynamics, with interferon-beta.

The assay was immunoSEQ multiplex PCR, and TCRdb's table has in-frame clones only and misses some. The sample holds about 120,000 clones, around 90% seen once. V was cut by 3 bases and J by 1 base, with 4 bases left in between. This CDR3 comprises 14 residues. Germline V CDR1 and CDR2: KGHSH, LQKENI. This chain links TRBV18 with TRBJ2-6; D is unclear. Sequencing was performed on peripheral blood, taken from a patient treated with radiotherapy plus ipilimumab. The clonotype comes from a human donor with non-small cell lung cancer that progressed on radiotherapy plus ipilimumab. CDR3 coding DNA: TGTGCCAGCTCACCTCAGTCTGGGGCCAACGTCCTGACTTTC. Amino acids: CASSPQSGANVLTF.